This T cell receptor (beta chain) originates from a study of radiation and T cells in renal cell carcinoma. Across the study: Nephrectomy followed 15 Gy stereotactic body radiation by 4 weeks. Study-wide results and limits: In blood, top tumor clones expanded by 2 weeks, shrinking by 4.

The table came from immunoSEQ multiplex PCR; TCRdb's copy has only in-frame clones and leaves some out. The table lists fewer than 150,000 clones, approximately 90% of them singletons. CDR1 is GTSNPN and CDR2 is SVGIG in the germline V gene (reference sequence). Trimming removed 6 bases at V and 0 bases at J, with 13 bases between. This CDR3 contains 14 residues. The time point: blood 2 weeks post-SBRT. As for treatment: 15 Gy SBRT to primary tumor, nephrectomy 4 weeks later. Radiation-treated patients gave blood at baseline, week 2 and week 4. This renal cell carcinoma was of the clear cell type. Points on this clone: The antigen remains unidentified.

Here the sequenced sample was blood, taken from a patient whose treatment included radiotherapy and nephrectomy. The receptor was isolated from a woman in her 70s with renal cell carcinoma. V is TRBV30 and J is TRBJ2-3, with D possibly TRBD2 on 5 matching bases. The DNA of the CDR3 is TGTGCCTGCCAAAGACTAACTAGCACAGATACGCAGTATTTT. Encoded protein: CACQRLTSTDTQYF.